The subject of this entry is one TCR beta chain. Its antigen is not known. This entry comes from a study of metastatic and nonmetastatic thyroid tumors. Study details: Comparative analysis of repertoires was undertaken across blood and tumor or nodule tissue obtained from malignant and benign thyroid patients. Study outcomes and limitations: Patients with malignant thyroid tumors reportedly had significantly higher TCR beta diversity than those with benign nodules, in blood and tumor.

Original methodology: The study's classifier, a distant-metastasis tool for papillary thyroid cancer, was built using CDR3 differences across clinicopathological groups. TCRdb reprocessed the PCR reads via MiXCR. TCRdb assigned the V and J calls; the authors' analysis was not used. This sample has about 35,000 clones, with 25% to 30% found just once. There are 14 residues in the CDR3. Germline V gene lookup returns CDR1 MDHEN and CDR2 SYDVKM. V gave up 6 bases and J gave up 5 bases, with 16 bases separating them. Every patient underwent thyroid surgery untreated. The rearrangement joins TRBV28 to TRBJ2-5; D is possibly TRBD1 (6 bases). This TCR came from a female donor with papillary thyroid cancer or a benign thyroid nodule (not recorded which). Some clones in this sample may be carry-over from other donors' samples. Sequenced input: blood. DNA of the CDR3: TGTGCCAGCAGGCCGCAGGGGCGATTCGAGACCCAGTACTTC. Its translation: CASRPQGRFETQYF.